Below, 27 T cell receptor beta chains from the same sample are listed, as sequenced in a study of blood T cell repertoires in COVID-19. Using immunoSEQ multiplex PCR, the repertoire was profiled, and TCRdb retains in-frame clones only, with some absent. The sample holds roughly 49,000 clones; 80% to 90% are singletons and the top ten take roughly 6%. Sequences were obtained from peripheral blood. All receptors come from an elderly woman with acute or convalescent COVID-19.

J is TRBJ1-2 and V is TRBV10-3, with a weak D call TRBD1 (5 bases). Germline CDR1 reads ENHRY; CDR2 reads SYGVKD. Trimming took 5 bases from V and 6 from J, leaving 10 bases between them. This CDR3 spans 12 amino acids. CDR3 bases: TGTGCCATCAGTTTCATCAGGGATGGCTACACCTTC. Its protein is CAISFIRDGYTF.

The chain carries TRBV19 and TRBJ1-6; 11 bases fit TRBD1. The germline V gene encodes CDR1 LNHDA and CDR2 SQIVND (reference sequence). This CDR3 spans 16 amino acids. Unmatched junction bases numbered 6, after V lost 5 bases and J lost 6 bases. In nucleotides, the CDR3 is TGTGCCAGTAGTCGGGGACAGGGGGTTGGTAATTCACCCCTCCACTTT. Encoded protein: CASSRGQGVGNSPLHF.

CDR3 in amino acids: CASSLTSGAQETQYF. The CDR3 DNA follows: TGTGCCAGCAGCCTGACTAGCGGGGCCCAAGAGACCCAGTACTTC. The chain carries TRBV11-3 and TRBJ2-5; 11 bases are shared with TRBD2. Germline CDR1 reads SGHNT; CDR2 reads YENEEA. The CDR3 is made up of 15 amino acids. The trim removed 5 bases at V and 1 base at J, leaving 3 bases unmatched. Variable domain in full (rest from reference TRBV11-3 and TRBJ2-5): EAGVVQSPRYKIIEKKQPVAFWCNPISGHNTLYWYLQNLGQGPELLIRYENEEAVDDSQLPKDRFSAERLKGVDSTLKIQPAELGDSAVYLCASSLTSGAQETQYFGPGTRLLVL.

V and J are TRBV6-5 and TRBJ2-5, with 7 bases that match TRBD2. CDR3 length: 15 amino acids. V was clipped by 6 bases and J by 5 bases; unmatched bases: 12. Germline V CDR1 and CDR2: MNHEY, SVGAGI. The CDR3 DNA sequence: TGTGCCAGCAGGTCCGGCGGGGGACCTGGGGAGACCCAGTACTTC. Its translation: CASRSGGGPGETQYF.

The J gene is TRBJ1-5, the V gene TRBV19, with 11 bases that match TRBD1. V shed 8 bases, J shed 4 bases, and the junction held 7 bases outside the gene matches. Per germline, CDR1 LNHDA and CDR2 SQIVND (reference sequence). CDR3 length: 15 amino acids. DNA for the CDR3: TGTGCCAGTGAACCGGGACAGGGGGGAAATCAGCCCCAGCATTTT. Translating gives CASEPGQGGNQPQHF.

This clone showed up just a few times. The chain is built from TRBV14 and TRBJ2-7, with D possibly being TRBD2 (5 bases). The V end was cut by 2 bases, the J end by 7 bases, with 12 bases between. The CDR3 is made up of 13 amino acids. Germline V CDR1 and CDR2: SGHDN, FVKESK. The CDR3 loop is CASSQNGVGEQYF. The CDR3 region has the DNA TGTGCCAGCAGCCAAAACGGGGTTGGGGAGCAGTACTTC.

V is TRBV29-1 and J is TRBJ2-3; possibly TRBD1 for D (5 bases). This CDR3 region has 13 residues. V gave up 8 bases and J gave up 1 base, with 13 bases separating them. Germline-derived CDR1 and CDR2 are SQVTM and ANQGSEA. CDR3: CSFSLTGTDTQYF. In DNA, the CDR3 is TGCAGCTTCTCCTTGACAGGCACAGATACGCAGTATTTT.

The V gene is TRBV6-2 or TRBV6-3, the J gene TRBJ2-7; 8 bases align to TRBD1. With V trimmed by 3 bases and J by 0 bases, 7 bases remained unmatched. CDR1 and CDR2 (germline): MNHEY, SVGEGT. CDR3 length equals 16 residues. CDR3 nucleotide sequence: TGTGCCAGCAGTTATGAGGCAGGGGGCATCTCCTACGAGCAGTACTTC. Protein: CASSYEAGGISYEQYF.

This rearrangement joins TRBV4-1 to TRBJ2-6, with 7 nucleotides matching TRBD1. The trim removed 5 bases at V and 0 bases at J, leaving 13 bases unmatched. This CDR3 has 19 residues. Germline V gives CDR1 MGHRA, CDR2 YSYEKL. The CDR3 sequence: CASSARQGSLDSGANVLTF. The DNA of the CDR3 is TGCGCCAGCAGCGCCCGACAGGGTAGTTTGGACTCTGGGGCCAACGTCCTGACTTTC.

The chain recombines TRBV4-1 with TRBJ2-1, with D possibly TRBD1 on 6 matching bases. The CDR3 is made up of 16 amino acids. Germline V CDR1 and CDR2: MGHRA, YSYEKL. The V end was cut by 4 bases, the J end by 0 bases, with 13 bases between. The CDR3: CASSLEQGSSYNEQFF. The CDR3, as DNA: TGCGCCAGCAGCCTCGAACAGGGTAGCTCCTACAATGAGCAGTTCTTC.

This clone appeared once. V and J are TRBV10-1 and TRBJ2-5; 8 positions agree with TRBD2. V shed 3 bases and J 2 bases; nucleotides not matched to a gene: 5. This CDR3 is 15 amino acids long. Germline CDR1 and CDR2: WNHNN and SYGVQD (reference sequence). The CDR3 sequence is CASSDKAGVQETQYF. DNA for the CDR3: TGCGCCAGCAGTGATAAAGCGGGGGTACAAGAGACCCAGTACTTC.

In DNA, the CDR3 is TGTGCCAGCAGCCCCCTCGGAGGGAGAGGGGCCAACGTCCTGACTTTC. Protein sequence: CASSPLGGRGANVLTF. The chain carries TRBV14 and TRBJ2-6, with D perhaps TRBD2 (6 bases). CDR1 SGHDN and CDR2 FVKESK come from the germline V gene. The CDR3 is 16 amino acids. The ends were cut back, 4 bases at V and 4 bases at J, with 14 bases in the middle.

The chain is built from TRBV10-3 and TRBJ1-1; 9 nucleotides match TRBD1. Germline values: CDR1 ENHRY, CDR2 SYGVKD. The CDR3 totals 15 residues. The junction had 5 bases not matched to a gene; V was cut back by 2 bases and J by 4 bases. The CDR3 region is CAISEGQGLTTEAFF. In DNA form, the CDR3 reads TGTGCCATCAGTGAGGGACAGGGGTTGACCACTGAAGCTTTCTTT.

The chain has TRBV29-1 and TRBJ1-2, with 8 bases aligning to TRBD1. This CDR3 has 13 residues. J gave up 3 bases and V 7 bases, and 7 bases lay outside the gene matches. CDR1 and CDR2 from the germline V gene are SQVTM and ANQGSEA. The CDR3: CSAATGVDYGYTF. The CDR3 DNA reads TGCAGCGCCGCGACAGGGGTCGACTATGGCTACACCTTC.

This clone was seen once. The chain links TRBV5-1 to TRBJ1-1; the D gene is possibly TRBD1 (6 bases). Trimming cost V 4 bases and J 3 bases, with 13 bases left between them. This CDR3 is built from 14 residues. The germline V gene encodes CDR1 SGHRS and CDR2 YFSETQ. CDR3 sequence: CASSRQVGDTEAFF. CDR3 DNA sequence: TGCGCCAGCAGCCGACAGGTCGGAGACACTGAAGCTTTCTTT.

The chain combines TRBV5-1 with TRBJ2-1, with D possibly matching TRBD2 (6 bases). The CDR3 is 15 residues long. In germline, CDR1 is SGHRS, CDR2 YFSETQ. V was pared by 4 bases and J by 0 bases, with 11 bases between. The CDR3, as DNA: TGCGCCAGCAGCGCGGGCGGGGTCTCCTACAATGAGCAGTTCTTC. This translates into CASSAGGVSYNEQFF.

The chain links TRBV2 to TRBJ1-3, with TRBD1 as a possible D gene (5 bases). Germline CDR1 reads SNHLY; CDR2 reads FYNNEI. The CDR3 is 15 amino acids. Trimming took 4 bases from V and 0 from J, leaving 10 bases between them. CDR3 coding DNA: TGTGCCAGCAGTGCTCAGGGCCGCTCTGGAAACACCATATATTTT. Protein: CASSAQGRSGNTIYF. Together with reference TRBV2 and TRBJ1-3, the CDR3 gives the full variable domain: EPEVTQTPSHQVTQMGQEVILRCVPISNHLYFYWYRQILGQKVEFLVSFYNNEISEKSEIFDDQFSVERPDGSNFTLKIRSTKLEDSAMYFCASSAQGRSGNTIYFGEGSWLTVV.

The chain's CDR3 is CASSENPGQRVGYTF. DNA of the CDR3: TGTGCCAGCAGTGAAAACCCCGGACAGCGAGTAGGCTACACCTTC. The genes are TRBV6-1 and TRBJ1-2; possibly TRBD1 for D (6 bases). Trimming pared 2 bases from V and 8 bases from J, leaving 18 bases between. The V gene's germline CDR1 is MNHNS and CDR2 SASEGT. The CDR3 consists of 15 residues.

The V call is TRBV3-1 (or the pseudogene TRBV3-2), the J call TRBJ2-1; 10 positions agree with TRBD2. V gave up 1 base and J gave up 4 bases; unmatched junction bases: 7. CDR1 is LGHDT and CDR2 is YNNKEL in the germline V gene (reference sequence). The CDR3 is 17 amino acids. The CDR3 loop is CASSQGFSGGLYNEQFF. The CDR3 bases are TGTGCCAGCAGCCAAGGTTTTAGCGGGGGGCTGTACAATGAGCAGTTCTTC.

This chain uses TRBV27 with TRBJ1-6; D is ambiguous. V was trimmed by 3 bases and J by 0 bases, leaving 9 bases between them. CDR3 length equals 16 residues. Germline V CDR1 and CDR2: MNHEY, SMNVEV (reference sequence). The CDR3 region has the DNA TGTGCCAGCAGTTTCGGTCGGAGCTCCTATAATTCACCCCTCCACTTT. As protein: CASSFGRSSYNSPLHF.

This clone appeared a few times. This sequence joins TRBV2 and TRBJ2-2, with D possibly matching TRBD1 (6 bases). V lost 5 bases and J 2 bases, leaving 9 bases between the germline ends. This CDR3 spans 14 amino acids. CDR1 and CDR2 from the germline V gene are SNHLY and FYNNEI. The CDR3 is CASSMDRNTGELFF. For the CDR3, the DNA is TGTGCCAGCAGTATGGACAGAAACACCGGGGAGCTGTTTTTT.

The J gene is TRBJ1-2, the V gene TRBV19; D ambiguous. The CDR3 runs to 14 residues. Germline CDR1 and CDR2: LNHDA and SQIVND (reference sequence). Between the trimmed V and J ends, which lost 1 base and 1 base, there was a span of 7 bases. Written as DNA, the CDR3 is TGTGCCAGTAGTATAGCACGAGATAACTATGGCTACACCTTC. This encodes CASSIARDNYGYTF. Full variable domain (remainder filled in from reference TRBV19 and TRBJ1-2): DGGITQSPKYLFRKEGQNVTLSCEQNLNHDAMYWYRQDPGQGLRLIYYSQIVNDFQKGDIAEGYSVSREKKESFPLTVTSAQKNPTAFYLCASSIARDNYGYTFGSGTRLTVV.

This sequence joins TRBV18 and TRBJ2-1; TRBD2 might be the D (6 bases). V dropped 3 bases and J dropped 6 bases, with 15 bases sitting between them. The germline V gene has CDR1 KGHSH and CDR2 LQKENI. This CDR3 is 15 amino acids long. DNA of the CDR3: TGTGCCAGCTCACCGCGGGGCCCGGCTGGCAATGAGCAGTTCTTC. The encoded protein is CASSPRGPAGNEQFF.

This rearrangement joins TRBV10-1 to TRBJ1-3; D is ambiguous. Germline loops: CDR1 WNHNN, CDR2 SYGVQD (reference sequence). The CDR3 length is 15 residues. V dropped 6 bases and J dropped 0 bases, with 12 bases sitting between them. The CDR3 region has the DNA TGCGCCAGCAGCCCGCCGGGTCCCTCTGGAAACACCATATATTTT. Its translation: CASSPPGPSGNTIYF.

This chain joins TRBV19 and TRBJ2-6; a possible D gene is TRBD2 (6 bases). The CDR3 is made up of 16 amino acids. With 7 bases removed from V and 0 bases from J, the gap between germline ends came to 13 bases. The germline CDR1 and CDR2 sequences are LNHDA and SQIVND (reference sequence). In DNA, the CDR3 is TGTGCCAGTACGTGGGGGGTGGTCTCTGGGGCCAACGTCCTGACTTTC. Its translation is CASTWGVVSGANVLTF.

This clone occurred once. CDR3 nucleotide sequence: TGCGCCAGCAGCGCAGAACTAGCGGGGGGGACGGAGGAGACCCAGTACTTC. Translation: CASSAELAGGTEETQYF. The chain carries TRBV5-1 and TRBJ2-5; TRBD2 matches at 13 bases. This CDR3 region has 17 residues. Per germline, CDR1 SGHRS and CDR2 YFSETQ. V trimming: 4 bases; J trimming: 5 bases; junction bases outside the gene matches: 11.

This clone came up once. The genes are TRBV6-2 or TRBV6-3 and TRBJ1-2; D uncertain. CDR3 size: 14 residues. Per germline, CDR1 MNHEY and CDR2 SVGEGT. V gave up 6 bases and J gave up 8 bases, with 19 bases separating them. The CDR3 loop reads CASSPLYAVGGYTF. CDR3 coding DNA: TGTGCCAGCAGCCCCCTGTATGCTGTTGGCGGCTACACCTTC.